These 27 T cell receptor beta chains were sequenced from one sample in a study of tumor-infiltrating lymphocytes in oesophageal squamous cell carcinoma. TCRdb independently ran MiXCR on the PCR reads; one entry per CDR3 protein. Of roughly 14,000 distinct CDR3 sequences in the sample, roughly 44% are singletons; the top ten hold more than 40%. The material sequenced was blood. The source of these receptors is a male donor with esophageal squamous cell carcinoma.

The chain carries TRBV9 and TRBJ2-5; 8 positions match TRBD1. The closer fit of TRBJ2-7 to the DNA end suggests the J call may be wrong. This CDR3 is built from 14 residues. Germline V lookup: CDR1 SGDLS, CDR2 YYNGEE. This CDR3 reads CASTRTGSGYEQYF. The CDR3 region has the DNA TGTGCCAGCACCCGGACAGGGTCGGGCTACGAGCAGTACTTC.

This clonotype was seen many times. The chain uses TRBV11-3 and TRBJ2-5; either TRBD1 or TRBD2 may fit D (5 bases each). Germline CDR1 is SGHNT and CDR2 is YENEEA. V dropped 6 bases and J dropped 11 bases, with 16 bases sitting between them. The CDR3 is 12 residues long. The CDR3 loop reads CASSLERGEQYF. For the CDR3, the DNA is TGTGCCAGCAGTCTCGAGAGGGGTGAGCAGTACTTC.

The rearrangement links TRBV7-2 to TRBJ2-3, with D perhaps given as TRBD1 or TRBD2 (5 bases each). The J call may be in error: the DNA end matches TRBJ2-1 better. Germline CDR1 and CDR2: SGHTA and FQGNSA. CDR3 length: 14 amino acids. The CDR3 loop is CASSLRDGVNEQFF. In DNA form, the CDR3 reads TGTGCCAGCAGCCTCCGGGACGGAGTCAATGAGCAGTTCTTC.

The CDR3 reads CASSRGGLPTGEQFF. The DNA of the CDR3 is TGTGCCAGCAGCCGGGGTGGGCTCCCTACAGGTGAGCAGTTCTTC. The chain couples TRBV5-5 to TRBJ2-5; D assignment may be TRBD1 or TRBD2 (5 bases each). The J call is uncertain, as TRBJ2-1 better fits the DNA end. CDR1 and CDR2 from the germline V gene are SGHKS and YYEKEE (reference sequence). The CDR3 runs to 15 residues.

This clonotype was detected a few times. The chain links TRBV7-3 to TRBJ2-6, with D unresolved. Germline values: CDR1 SGHTA, CDR2 FQGTGA. The V end was cut by 5 bases, the J end by 0 bases, with 14 bases between. This CDR3 is 17 amino acids long. CDR3 residues: CASSQGSASSGANVLTF. The CDR3 coding sequence is TGTGCCAGCAGCCAAGGGTCTGCGAGCTCTGGGGCCAACGTCCTGACTTTC.

This clonotype came up many times. The rearrangement joins TRBV6-1 to TRBJ2-7, with D possibly matching TRBD2 (6 bases). CDR1 and CDR2 from the germline V gene are MNHNS and SASEGT. The V gene lost 5 bases and the J gene lost 1 base, with 12 bases spanning the gap. CDR3 length: 14 amino acids. The CDR3 reads CASSWGLQSYEQYF. CDR3 DNA: TGTGCCAGCAGTTGGGGACTCCAGTCCTACGAGCAGTACTTC.

The chain carries TRBV6-1 and TRBJ2-3, with D possibly TRBD1 on 6 matching bases. With 1 base removed from V and 2 bases from J, the gap between germline ends came to 7 bases. The CDR3 covers 14 residues. Germline V gene lookup returns CDR1 MNHNS and CDR2 SASEGT. In nucleotides, the CDR3 is TGTGCCAGCAGTGAAGGGGACAACACAGATACGCAGTATTTT. Its protein is CASSEGDNTDTQYF.

J is TRBJ1-1 and V is TRBV5-5, with D perhaps matching TRBD1 (5 bases). The V and J ends lost 0 bases and 0 bases respectively, with 9 bases between them. Germline V lookup: CDR1 SGHKS, CDR2 YYEKEE (reference sequence). The CDR3 loop spans 15 amino acids. CDR3 nucleotide sequence: TGTGCCAGCAGCTTGGAGGCAGGGTTGAACACTGAAGCTTTCTTT. As protein: CASSLEAGLNTEAFF.

This clonotype has a handful of counts. This may come from a read error, since a much larger clone is one base off. The chain carries TRBV28 and TRBJ2-3; either TRBD1 or TRBD2 may supply D (5 bases each). The V end was cut by 2 bases, the J end by 14 bases, with 23 bases between. The germline gives CDR1 MDHEN, CDR2 SYDVKM. CDR3 length: 15 residues. Written as DNA, the CDR3 is TGTGCCAGCAGTTTACCGGGACCGAACACCGGGGAGCTGTATTTT. Residues: CASSLPGPNTGELYF.

With regard to this clonotype: Sequence at one end of the junction differs from germline and may be a read error. V usage is TRBV7-4 and J usage is TRBJ2-1; 8 bases match TRBD1. The tail of the sequence fits TRBJ2-7 better, so the J call may be wrong. CDR1 is SGHVT, CDR2 SQSDAQ, per germline. CDR3 length equals 14 residues. The CDR3 sequence: CASSYGQGFYEQYF. The CDR3 region has the DNA TGTGCTAGCAGCTACGGACAGGGTTTCTACGAGCAGTACTTC.

This chain uses TRBV3-1 with TRBJ1-1; D gene uncertain. The CDR3 loop spans 15 amino acids. Germline CDR1 LGHDT, CDR2 YNNKEL (reference sequence). V shed 6 bases and J shed 2 bases, with 16 bases lying between them. The DNA of the CDR3 is TGTGCCAGCAGTCCTCCCTCGCCGGCAAACACTGAAGCTTTCTTT. Translated: CASSPPSPANTEAFF.

There are many counts of this clonotype. The J gene is TRBJ2-5, the V gene TRBV14, with 14 bases lining up with TRBD2. Per the germline V gene, CDR1 is SGHDN and CDR2 is FVKESK. The CDR3 spans 15 residues. V lost 3 bases, J lost 11 bases, and 8 bases stayed unmatched. CDR3 DNA sequence: TGTGCCAGCAGCCAGGCGACTAGCGGGAGGGGTAGACAGTACTTC. Its translation is CASSQATSGRGRQYF. Full variable domain (outside the CDR3, taken from reference TRBV14 and TRBJ2-5): EAGVTQFPSHSVIEKGQTVTLRCDPISGHDNLYWYRRVMGKEIKFLLHFVKESKQDESGMPNNRFLAERTGGTYSTLKVQPAELEDSGVYFCASSQATSGRGRQYFGPGTRLLVL.

Concerning this clonotype itself: A much larger clone lies a single base off, so this may be a read error. The chain uses TRBV27 and TRBJ2-5; 14 nucleotides agree with TRBD2. The end of the DNA fits TRBJ2-1 better, so the J call may be wrong. Germline CDR1 MNHEY, CDR2 SMNVEV (reference sequence). The CDR3 extends over 15 amino acids. The CDR3 reads CASMTSGRVSYEQFF. The CDR3 DNA follows: TGTGCCAGCATGACTAGCGGGAGGGTCTCCTACGAGCAGTTCTTC.

Regarding this clonotype: At one end the junction does not follow the germline gene, possibly because of a read error. The chain joins TRBV28 to TRBJ2-3; 9 bases agree with TRBD2. The CDR3 consists of 15 residues. CDR1 MDHEN and CDR2 SYDVKM come from the germline V gene. For the CDR3, the DNA is TGTGCCAGCAGTTTCCCCCTAGCGGGGACCTACGAGCAGTACTTT. Translated: CASSFPLAGTYEQYF.

This clonotype was counted only a few times. The chain combines TRBV7-2 with TRBJ2-1; 10 bases align to TRBD2. CDR3 size: 16 residues. J lost 3 bases, V lost 5 bases, and 7 bases had no gene match. Germline loops: CDR1 SGHTA, CDR2 FQGNSA. The chain's CDR3 is CASSHPGLAVYNEQFF. Written as DNA, the CDR3 is TGTGCCAGCAGCCACCCCGGACTAGCGGTCTACAATGAGCAGTTCTTC.

Of note for this clonotype: Without the conserved terminal phenylalanine or tryptophan, this CDR3 likely stems from a read error. The limits of the CDR3 on the DNA are not certain, so only TCRdb's listed CDR3 is given. The rearrangement joins TRBV7-2 to TRBJ2-3; TRBD1, as called in the table, went unchecked against the DNA. Termini included, the CDR3 measures 15 amino acids. In germline, CDR1 is SGHTA, CDR2 FQGNSA. The CDR3 loop is CASSRPGTGGYTFGP.

The genes are TRBV7-3 and TRBJ2-1; D gene ambiguous. V was trimmed by 2 bases and J by 4 bases, leaving 12 bases between them. Germline CDR1 SGHTA, CDR2 FQGTGA. The CDR3 loop spans 15 amino acids. The CDR3 sequence: CASSLERIQYNEQFF. The CDR3 DNA follows: TGTGCCAGCAGCTTAGAAAGGATTCAATACAATGAGCAGTTCTTC.

By share, this clonotype ranks as medium-sized (0.01 to 0.1%). CDR3 coding DNA: TGTGCCATCAAACAGACTAGCGGGAGGAATGAGCAGTTCTTC. This translates into CAIKQTSGRNEQFF. The chain is built from TRBV10-3 and TRBJ2-1; 13 bases are shared with TRBD2. The junction had 4 bases not matched to a gene; V was cut back by 7 bases and J by 7 bases. This CDR3 region has 14 residues. Germline loops: CDR1 ENHRY, CDR2 SYGVKD.

This chain uses TRBV6-1 with TRBJ2-5; possible D gene TRBD1, 6 bases. V was cut by 6 bases and J by 13 bases, with 24 bases left in between. The CDR3 extends over 14 amino acids. The germline V gene encodes CDR1 MNHNS and CDR2 SASEGT. The CDR3 region has the DNA TGTGCCAGCAGCCAAGACTTAGGGACACCTCACCGGTACTTC. Translated, it gives CASSQDLGTPHRYF.

There are a few counts of this clonotype. A much more abundant neighbour one base away suggests this may be a read error. The CDR3 here is CASSDVAGGSYEQFF. The CDR3 DNA follows: TGTGCCAGCAGCGATGTAGCGGGAGGCTCCTACGAGCAGTTCTTC. The chain carries TRBV28 and TRBJ2-1; 10 nucleotides agree with TRBD2. The V gene's germline CDR1 is MDHEN and CDR2 SYDVKM. The CDR3 contains 15 residues. V trimming: 6 bases; J trimming: 10 bases; junction bases outside the gene matches: 12. Combining the CDR3 with reference TRBV28 and TRBJ2-1 gives the whole variable domain DVKVTQSSRYLVKRTGEKVFLECVQDMDHENMFWYRQDPGLGLRLIYFSYDVKMKEKGDIPEGYSVSREKKERFSLILESASTNQTSMYLCASSDVAGGSYEQFFGPGTRLTVL.

The chain carries TRBV7-9 and TRBJ2-5, with TRBD2 as a possible D gene (6 bases). Germline CDR1 reads SEHNR; CDR2 reads FQNEAQ (reference sequence). V was cut by 5 bases and J by 3 bases, with 13 bases left in between. This CDR3 is 14 amino acids long. CDR3 sequence reads: CASSRLGRKETQYF. In DNA, the CDR3 is TGTGCCAGCAGCCGACTAGGGAGAAAAGAGACCCAGTACTTC.

This sequence joins TRBV10-2 and TRBJ1-1; D not certain. The germline gives CDR1 WSHSY, CDR2 SAAADI. The CDR3 is 14 residues long. V lost 6 bases to trimming and J lost 0 bases, with 11 bases between them. CDR3 sequence: CASRAQLMNTEAFF. The CDR3 bases are TGCGCCAGCAGGGCACAGCTTATGAACACTGAAGCTTTCTTT.

The V and J genes are TRBV7-2 and TRBJ2-7; no clear D gene. The V gene's germline CDR1 is SGHTA and CDR2 FQGNSA. V dropped 1 base and J dropped 7 bases, with 20 bases sitting between them. This CDR3 comprises 16 residues. CDR3 DNA: TGTGCCAGCAGCTTAGAGAACACAGTAAGGTACAATGAGCAGTACTTC. Its protein product is CASSLENTVRYNEQYF.

This rearrangement joins TRBV19 to TRBJ1-4; the D is unclear. Germline loops: CDR1 LNHDA, CDR2 SQIVND (reference sequence). V lost 6 bases to trimming and J lost 1 base, with 12 bases between them. The CDR3 contains 15 residues. The CDR3 sequence is CASRRIPRTNEKLFF. The CDR3 region has the DNA TGTGCCAGTAGAAGGATCCCCCGAACTAATGAAAAACTGTTTTTT.

The chain joins TRBV7-6 to TRBJ2-1; possible D gene TRBD1, 5 bases. Germline values: CDR1 SGHVS, CDR2 FNYEAQ. CDR3 length: 16 residues. Trimming removed 1 base at V and 2 bases at J, with 12 bases between. The CDR3 DNA reads TGTGCCAGCAGCTTAGAGGCAGGGTTCACCTACAATGAGCAGTTCTTC. This encodes CASSLEAGFTYNEQFF.

Many counts were recorded for this clonotype. This chain joins TRBV24-1 and TRBJ2-7; the match to TRBD2 covers 9 bases. V was clipped by 2 bases and J by 1 base; unmatched bases: 5. The CDR3 sequence is 16 residues long. The germline V gene encodes CDR1 KGHDR and CDR2 SFDVKD. The CDR3 here is CATSDSRSGRSYEQYF. DNA for the CDR3: TGTGCCACCAGTGATTCCCGTAGCGGGAGATCCTACGAGCAGTACTTC.

In its sample, this clonotype was seen many times. This chain joins TRBV12-3 or TRBV12-4 and TRBJ2-2; TRBD2 matches at 11 bases. This CDR3 region has 17 residues. V dropped 6 bases and J dropped 5; count of bases not matched to a gene: 11. CDR3 loop: CASSPRLLAGATGELFF. The CDR3 region has the DNA TGTGCCAGCAGCCCAAGATTACTAGCGGGAGCGACCGGGGAGCTGTTTTTT.